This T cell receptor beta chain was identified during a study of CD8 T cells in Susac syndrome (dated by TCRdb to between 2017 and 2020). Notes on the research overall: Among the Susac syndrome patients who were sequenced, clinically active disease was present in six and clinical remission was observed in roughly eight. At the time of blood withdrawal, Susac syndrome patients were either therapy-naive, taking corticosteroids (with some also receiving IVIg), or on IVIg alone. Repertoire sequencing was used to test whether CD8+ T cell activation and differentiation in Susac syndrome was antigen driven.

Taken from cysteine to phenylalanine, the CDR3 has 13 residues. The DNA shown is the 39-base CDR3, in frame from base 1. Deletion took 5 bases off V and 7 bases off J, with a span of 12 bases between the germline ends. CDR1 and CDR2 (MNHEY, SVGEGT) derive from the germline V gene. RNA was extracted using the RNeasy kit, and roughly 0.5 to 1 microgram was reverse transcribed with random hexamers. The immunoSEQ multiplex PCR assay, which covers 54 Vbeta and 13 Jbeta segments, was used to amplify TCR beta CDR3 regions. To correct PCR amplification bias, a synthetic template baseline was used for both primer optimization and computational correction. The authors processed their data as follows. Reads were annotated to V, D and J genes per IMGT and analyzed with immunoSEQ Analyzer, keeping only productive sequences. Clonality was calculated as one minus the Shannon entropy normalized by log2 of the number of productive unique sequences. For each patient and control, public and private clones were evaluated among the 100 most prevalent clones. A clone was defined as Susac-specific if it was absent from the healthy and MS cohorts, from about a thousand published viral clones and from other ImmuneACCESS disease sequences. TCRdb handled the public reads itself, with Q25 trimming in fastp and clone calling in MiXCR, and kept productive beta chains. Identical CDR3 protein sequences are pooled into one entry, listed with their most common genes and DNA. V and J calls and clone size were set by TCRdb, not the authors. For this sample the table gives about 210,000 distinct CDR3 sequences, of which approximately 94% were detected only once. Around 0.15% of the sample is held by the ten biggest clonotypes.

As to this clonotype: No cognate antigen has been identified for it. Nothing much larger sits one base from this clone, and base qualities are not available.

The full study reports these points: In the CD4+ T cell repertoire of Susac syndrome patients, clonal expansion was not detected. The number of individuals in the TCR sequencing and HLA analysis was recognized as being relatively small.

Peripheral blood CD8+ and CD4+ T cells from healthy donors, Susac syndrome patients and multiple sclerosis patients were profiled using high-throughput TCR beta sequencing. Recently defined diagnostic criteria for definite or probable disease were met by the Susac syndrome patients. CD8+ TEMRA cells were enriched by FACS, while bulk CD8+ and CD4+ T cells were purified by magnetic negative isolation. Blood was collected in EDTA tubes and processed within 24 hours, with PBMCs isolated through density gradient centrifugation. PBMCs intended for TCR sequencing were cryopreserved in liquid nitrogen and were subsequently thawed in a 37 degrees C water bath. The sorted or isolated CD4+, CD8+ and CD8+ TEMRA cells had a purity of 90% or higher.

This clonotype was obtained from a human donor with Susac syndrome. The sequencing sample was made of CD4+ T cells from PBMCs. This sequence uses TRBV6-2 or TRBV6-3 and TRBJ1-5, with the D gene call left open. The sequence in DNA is TGTGCCAGCAGTCAGAGGATGCAGCAGCCCCAGCATTTT. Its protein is CASSQRMQQPQHF.